This paragraph reports one T cell receptor (beta chain). CDR1 and CDR2 from the germline V gene are LNHDA and SQIVND (reference sequence). The CDR3 extends over 16 amino acids. With V trimmed by 9 bases and J by 6 bases, 12 bases remained unmatched. The data were taken from a study of blood T cell repertoires in COVID-19. Study details: PBMCs, B-cell-depleted T cells, or T cells provided the cDNA or gDNA that made up the material.

Using immunoSEQ multiplex PCR, the repertoire was profiled, and TCRdb retains in-frame clones only, with some absent. The sample shows tens of thousands of clones, 90% of them seen only once. Sample: peripheral blood. The TCR originated in a woman at least 80 years old with active or convalescent COVID-19. V usage is TRBV19 and J usage is TRBJ2-1, with 12 positions matching TRBD2. DNA for the CDR3: TGTGCCAGCAGACAGGGGGCTAGCGGGAGGGCCAATGAGCAGTTCTTC. Translating gives CASRQGASGRANEQFF. The full variable domain, rest sourced from reference TRBV19 and TRBJ2-1, is DGGITQSPKYLFRKEGQNVTLSCEQNLNHDAMYWYRQDPGQGLRLIYYSQIVNDFQKGDIAEGYSVSREKKESFPLTVTSAQKNPTAFYLCASRQGASGRANEQFFGPGTRLTVL.